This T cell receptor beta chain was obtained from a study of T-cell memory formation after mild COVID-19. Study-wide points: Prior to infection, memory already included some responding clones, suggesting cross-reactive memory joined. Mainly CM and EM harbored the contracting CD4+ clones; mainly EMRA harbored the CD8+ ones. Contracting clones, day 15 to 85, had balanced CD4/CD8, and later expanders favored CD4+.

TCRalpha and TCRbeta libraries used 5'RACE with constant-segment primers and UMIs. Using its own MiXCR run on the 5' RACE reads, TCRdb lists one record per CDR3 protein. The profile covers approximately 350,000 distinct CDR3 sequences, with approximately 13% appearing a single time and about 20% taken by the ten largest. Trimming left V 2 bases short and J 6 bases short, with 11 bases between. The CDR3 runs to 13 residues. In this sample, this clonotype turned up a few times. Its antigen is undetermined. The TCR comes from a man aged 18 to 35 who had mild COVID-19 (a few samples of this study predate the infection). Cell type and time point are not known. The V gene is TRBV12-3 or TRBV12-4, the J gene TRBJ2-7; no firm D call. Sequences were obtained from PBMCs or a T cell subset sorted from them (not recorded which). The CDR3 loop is CASSLSMSGEQYV. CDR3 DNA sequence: TGTGCCAGCAGTTTAAGTATGTCGGGCGAGCAGTACGTC.